This record looks at one T cell receptor beta chain sequence and its context. Its antigen is unknown. This sample stems from a study of cytomegalovirus exposure and HLA in healthy donors. General study points: Data from an earlier analysis indicated that most TCR beta V segments were productive either about 90% or about 30% of the time. In the analysis, some V segments, TRBV6-2 and TRBV6-3 included, were excluded as indistinguishable. Cytomegalovirus association was assigned to about 150 TCR beta chains.

In the PCR, 60 Vbeta and 13 Jbeta primers were used. TCRdb's table, derived via immunoSEQ multiplex PCR, lists solely in-frame clones and lacks some. The data hold around 180,000 clones, with roughly four fifths observed a single time. CDR3 length: 15 residues. V shed 1 base and J shed 0 bases, with 9 bases lying between them. The germline V gene encodes CDR1 MGHDK and CDR2 SYGVNS. This TCR came from a girl aged 10 to 17 in good health and CMV-seropositive. Sequences were obtained from PBMCs. This chain joins TRBV25-1 and TRBJ1-1, with D possibly TRBD1 on 6 matching bases. The CDR3 region has the DNA TGTGCCAGCAGTGAATTACCAGGGGTGAACACTGAAGCTTTCTTT. This encodes CASSELPGVNTEAFF.